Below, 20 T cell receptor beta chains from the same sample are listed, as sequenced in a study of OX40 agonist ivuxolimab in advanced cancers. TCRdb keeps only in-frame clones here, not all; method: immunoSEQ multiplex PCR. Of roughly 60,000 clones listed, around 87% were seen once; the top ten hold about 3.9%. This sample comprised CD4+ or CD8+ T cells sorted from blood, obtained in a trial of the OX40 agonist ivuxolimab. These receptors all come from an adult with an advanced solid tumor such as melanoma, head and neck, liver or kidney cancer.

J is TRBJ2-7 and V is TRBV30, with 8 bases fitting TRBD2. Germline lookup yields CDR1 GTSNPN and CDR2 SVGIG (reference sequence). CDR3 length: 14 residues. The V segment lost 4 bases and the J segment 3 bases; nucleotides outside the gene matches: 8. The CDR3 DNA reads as TGTGCCTGGAATCCCGGACGGGGGGGCTACGAGCAGTACTTC. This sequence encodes CAWNPGRGGYEQYF.

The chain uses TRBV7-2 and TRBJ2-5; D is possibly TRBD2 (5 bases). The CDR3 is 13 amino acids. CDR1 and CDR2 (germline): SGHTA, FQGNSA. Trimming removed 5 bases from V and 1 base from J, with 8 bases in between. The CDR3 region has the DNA TGTGCCAGCAGCCGGGGTTTCCAAGAGACCCAGTACTTC. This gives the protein CASSRGFQETQYF.

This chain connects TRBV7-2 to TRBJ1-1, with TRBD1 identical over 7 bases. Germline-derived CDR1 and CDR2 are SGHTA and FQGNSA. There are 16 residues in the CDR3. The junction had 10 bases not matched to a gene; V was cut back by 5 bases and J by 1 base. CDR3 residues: CASSPTRTGGNTEAFF. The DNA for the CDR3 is TGTGCCAGCAGCCCAACCAGGACAGGAGGGAACACTGAAGCTTTCTTT.

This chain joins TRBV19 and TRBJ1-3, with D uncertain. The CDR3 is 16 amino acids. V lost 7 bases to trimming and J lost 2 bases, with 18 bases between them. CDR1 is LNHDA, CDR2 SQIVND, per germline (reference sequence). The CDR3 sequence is CASTLGLDVPGNTIYF. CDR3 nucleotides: TGTGCCAGTACCCTAGGTCTAGACGTTCCTGGAAACACCATATATTTT.

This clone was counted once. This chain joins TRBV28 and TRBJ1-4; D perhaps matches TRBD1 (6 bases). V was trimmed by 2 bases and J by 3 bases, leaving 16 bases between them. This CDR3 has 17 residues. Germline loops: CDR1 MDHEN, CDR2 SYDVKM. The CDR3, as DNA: TGTGCCAGCAGTTTAGGGGGGGCCCGTTCGTCTAATGAAAAACTGTTTTTT. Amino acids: CASSLGGARSSNEKLFF.

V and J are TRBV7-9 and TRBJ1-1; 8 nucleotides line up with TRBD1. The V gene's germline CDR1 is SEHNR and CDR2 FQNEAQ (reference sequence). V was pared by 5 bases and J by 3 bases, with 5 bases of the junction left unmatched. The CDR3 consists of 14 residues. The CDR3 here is CASSKDRGDTEAFF. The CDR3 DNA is TGTGCCAGCAGCAAAGACAGGGGAGACACTGAAGCTTTCTTT.

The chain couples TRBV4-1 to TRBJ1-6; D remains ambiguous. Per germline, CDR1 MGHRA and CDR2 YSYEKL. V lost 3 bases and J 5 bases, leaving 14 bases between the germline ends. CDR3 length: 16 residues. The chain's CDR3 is CASSHRKEKDNSPLHF. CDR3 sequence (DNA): TGCGCCAGCAGCCACCGAAAGGAGAAGGATAATTCACCCCTCCACTTT.

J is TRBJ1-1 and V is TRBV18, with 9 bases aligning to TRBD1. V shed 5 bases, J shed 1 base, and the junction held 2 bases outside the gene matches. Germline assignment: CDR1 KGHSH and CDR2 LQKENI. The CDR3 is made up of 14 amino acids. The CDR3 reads CASSGDRENTEAFF. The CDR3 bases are TGTGCCAGCTCAGGGGACAGGGAGAACACTGAAGCTTTCTTT.

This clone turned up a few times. CDR3 DNA: TGTGCCAGCAGTTACGAGTCGATCGGAGGGGAAAAACTGTTTTTT. This codes for CASSYESIGGEKLFF. The chain carries TRBV6-6 and TRBJ1-4; D remains unclear. Between the trimmed V and J ends, which lost 2 bases and 8 bases, there was a span of 15 bases. Germline CDR1 MNHNY, CDR2 SVGAGI (reference sequence). The CDR3 sequence is 15 residues long.

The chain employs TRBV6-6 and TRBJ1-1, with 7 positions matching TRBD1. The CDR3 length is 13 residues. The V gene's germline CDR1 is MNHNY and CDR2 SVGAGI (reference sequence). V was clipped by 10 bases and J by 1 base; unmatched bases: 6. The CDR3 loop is CAIQQGRNTEAFF. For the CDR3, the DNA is TGTGCCATTCAACAGGGGCGGAACACTGAAGCTTTCTTT.

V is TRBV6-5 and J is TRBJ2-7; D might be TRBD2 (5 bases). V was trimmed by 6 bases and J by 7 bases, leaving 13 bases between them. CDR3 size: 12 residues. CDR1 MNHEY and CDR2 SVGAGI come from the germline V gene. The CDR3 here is CASSSTGNEQYF. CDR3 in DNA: TGTGCCAGCAGCTCTACCGGGAATGAGCAGTACTTC.

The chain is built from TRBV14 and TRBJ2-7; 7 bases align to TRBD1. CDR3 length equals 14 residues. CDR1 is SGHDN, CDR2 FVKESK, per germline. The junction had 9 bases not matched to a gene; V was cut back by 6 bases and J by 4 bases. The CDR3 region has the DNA TGTGCCAGCAGTCCGCCGGGACAGTTTTACGAGCAGTACTTC. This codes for CASSPPGQFYEQYF.

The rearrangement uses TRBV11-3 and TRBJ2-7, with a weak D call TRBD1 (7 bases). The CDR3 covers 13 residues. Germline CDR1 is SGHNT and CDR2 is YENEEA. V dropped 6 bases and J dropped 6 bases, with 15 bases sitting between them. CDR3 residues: CASSPRGDGEQYF. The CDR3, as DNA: TGTGCCAGCAGTCCCAGGGGGGACGGCGAGCAGTACTTC. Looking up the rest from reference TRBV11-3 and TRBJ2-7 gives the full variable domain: EAGVVQSPRYKIIEKKQPVAFWCNPISGHNTLYWYLQNLGQGPELLIRYENEEAVDDSQLPKDRFSAERLKGVDSTLKIQPAELGDSAVYLCASSPRGDGEQYFGPGTRLTVT.

The CDR3 nucleotides are TGTGCCAGTAGTTCAGCGGGGGGTGGCTACGAGCAGTACTTC. It encodes CASSSAGGGYEQYF. The V gene is TRBV19, the J gene TRBJ2-7, with 9 nucleotides matching TRBD2. The ends lost 5 bases at V and 3 bases at J; junction bases unmatched: 5. The germline CDR1 and CDR2 sequences are LNHDA and SQIVND (reference sequence). This CDR3 comprises 14 residues.

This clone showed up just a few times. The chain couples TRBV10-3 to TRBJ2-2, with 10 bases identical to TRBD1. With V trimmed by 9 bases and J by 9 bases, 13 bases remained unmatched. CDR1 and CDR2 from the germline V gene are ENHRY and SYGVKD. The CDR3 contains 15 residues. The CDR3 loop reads CAMGQGTPPSRELFF. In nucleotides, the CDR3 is TGTGCCATGGGACAGGGGACGCCCCCATCCCGGGAGCTGTTTTTT.

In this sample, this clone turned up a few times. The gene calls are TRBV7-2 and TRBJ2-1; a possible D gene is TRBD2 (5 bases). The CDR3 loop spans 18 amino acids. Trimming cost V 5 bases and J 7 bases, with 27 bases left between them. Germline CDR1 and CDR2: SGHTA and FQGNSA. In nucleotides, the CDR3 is TGTGCCAGCAGCCCCGATCGCCCACTCGTGACCCCGGGAAATGAGCAGTTCTTC. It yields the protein CASSPDRPLVTPGNEQFF.

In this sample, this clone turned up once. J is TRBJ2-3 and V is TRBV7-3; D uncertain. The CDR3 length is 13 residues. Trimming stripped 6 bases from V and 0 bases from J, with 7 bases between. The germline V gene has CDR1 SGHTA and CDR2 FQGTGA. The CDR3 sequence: CASRSSSTDTQYF. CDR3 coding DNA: TGTGCCAGCAGGTCTTCGAGCACAGATACGCAGTATTTT.

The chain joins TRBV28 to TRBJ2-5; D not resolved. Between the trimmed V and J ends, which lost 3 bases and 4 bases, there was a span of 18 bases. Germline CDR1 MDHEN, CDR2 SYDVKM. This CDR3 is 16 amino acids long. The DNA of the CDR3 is TGTGCCAGCAGTTTTAAGGACGGCCAAAGTCGAGAGACCCAGTACTTC. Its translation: CASSFKDGQSRETQYF.

The CDR3 is CASSFGGKEYGYTF. The CDR3 DNA is TGTGCCAGCAGCTTTGGGGGGAAGGAGTATGGCTACACCTTC. This sequence joins TRBV7-2 and TRBJ1-2; possible D gene TRBD1, 5 bases. The germline V and J ends were trimmed by 3 bases and 5 bases, with 13 bases remaining between them. Germline assignment: CDR1 SGHTA and CDR2 FQGNSA. The CDR3 is made up of 14 amino acids.

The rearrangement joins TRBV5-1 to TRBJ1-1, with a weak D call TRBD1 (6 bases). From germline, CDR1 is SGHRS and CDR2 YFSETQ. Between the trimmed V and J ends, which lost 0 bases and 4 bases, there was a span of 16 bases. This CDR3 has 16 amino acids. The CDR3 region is CASSLEPTGRGTEAFF. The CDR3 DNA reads TGCGCCAGCAGCTTGGAGCCTACAGGGAGAGGCACTGAAGCTTTCTTT.